These T cell receptor beta chains were read from a single sample in a study of cytomegalovirus exposure and HLA in healthy donors. Assay: immunoSEQ multiplex PCR; the TCRdb copy retains only in-frame clones and omits some. In total, the table holds 170,000 or so clones. The sequencing sample was made of PBMCs. These receptors came from a man in his thirties or forties in good health and CMV-seronegative. Both conserved end residues are trimmed from each CDR3.

V	J	CDR3
TRBV19	TRBJ1-4	ASSIDRSNEKLF
TRBV9	TRBJ2-2	ASSARVGGVYTGELF
TRBV10-1	TRBJ2-3	ASSGTSGKITDTQY
TRBV6-6	TRBJ1-5	ASSYSSTGHQPQH
TRBV5-1	TRBJ2-3	ASSWEGGSIATQY
TRBV4-1	TRBJ2-7	ASSQESSRGINTNYEQY
TRBV4-2	TRBJ1-4	ASRPRTADNEKLF
TRBV15	TRBJ2-1	ATSSGLGVNEQF
TRBV10-3	TRBJ2-1	AINVPTSGIFHNEQF
TRBV2	TRBJ2-6	ASSVRQGTNVLT
TRBV18	TRBJ2-1	ASSAVSLSGRAYNEQF
TRBV29-1	TRBJ2-7	SVVSGRADYEQY
TRBV28	TRBJ1-1	ASSFPRGADDTEAF
TRBV28	TRBJ2-7	ASSRGQGVFYEQY
TRBV7-9	TRBJ1-4	ASSRWDSGEKLF
TRBV28	TRBJ1-1	ASSLLRETEAF
TRBV7-2	TRBJ2-3	ASSLGRGLGSTDTQY
TRBV18	TRBJ2-2	ASSPLMVTGDTGELF
TRBV5-1	TRBJ2-1	ASSAGRAYNEQF
TRBV10-2	TRBJ2-7	ASSEEGEQY
TRBV23-1	TRBJ1-1	ASSPTGSGGLSSIILNTEAF
TRBV18	TRBJ1-2	ASSRDRDGYT
TRBV27	TRBJ1-1	ASCYSSGAWDEAF
TRBV7-2	TRBJ1-5	ASSFFAPDEPQH
TRBV5-8	TRBJ2-1	ASSLGSGGYNEQF
TRBV5-1	TRBJ2-1	ASSLVGADNEQF
TRBV30	TRBJ1-2	AWSVKQGGGYT
TRBV7-9	TRBJ1-1	ASSRQLEAF
TRBV6-4	TRBJ1-5	ASSREWRQPQH
TRBV7-6	TRBJ2-2	ASSLAGGLNTGELF
TRBV11-2	TRBJ2-3	ASSPLRGISTDTQY
TRBV19	TRBJ2-1	ASSSLGASVYNEQF
TRBV5-4	TRBJ2-1	ASSPGSIGQF
TRBV6-1	TRBJ1-2	ASSEPRGVSGYT